Shown below are 25 T cell receptor beta chains from a single sample sequenced in a study of beta chain features in type 1 diabetes. The entirety of the isolated RNA underwent reverse transcription, so expressed TCRB transcripts were sequenced. Method: immunoSEQ multiplex PCR; TCRdb's copy keeps in-frame clones and lacks some. The table lists 250,000 to 300,000 clones, approximately 8.1% of them singletons, with 0.9% to 1.2% in the top ten. The sample consisted of central memory CD4+ T cells from blood. The source is a young woman in good health.

This sequence joins TRBV6-5 and TRBJ1-2; D is possibly TRBD1 (5 bases). V was trimmed by 2 bases and J by 6 bases, leaving 13 bases between them. The CDR3 extends over 14 amino acids. CDR1 is MNHEY and CDR2 is SVGAGI in the germline V gene. In DNA form, the CDR3 reads TGTGCCAGCAGTTACGGGCAGGGAGGGGATGGCTACACCTTC. Amino acid sequence: CASSYGQGGDGYTF.

The chain combines TRBV7-2 with TRBJ2-7; D perhaps matches TRBD2 (6 bases). Trimming left V 2 bases short and J 5 bases short, with 10 bases between. The CDR3 is 13 amino acids. Germline CDR1 and CDR2: SGHTA and FQGNSA. CDR3 sequence reads: CASSLSREDEQYV. CDR3 bases: TGTGCCAGCAGCTTAAGCAGGGAGGACGAGCAGTACGTC.

The genes are TRBV27 and TRBJ1-1, with 12 bases fitting TRBD1. The CDR3 contains 21 residues. The V gene's germline CDR1 is MNHEY and CDR2 SMNVEV (reference sequence). J lost 3 bases, V lost 1 base, and 18 bases had no gene match. The CDR3 region has the DNA TGTGCCAGCAGTTTATATTCCCTTGACCGGGGACAGGGGGCCGGGGACACTGAAGCTTTCTTT. This gives the protein CASSLYSLDRGQGAGDTEAFF.

This rearrangement joins TRBV7-3 to TRBJ2-2; D not certain. V was cut by 5 bases and J by 4 bases, with 11 bases left in between. This CDR3 has 14 residues. Per the germline V gene, CDR1 is SGHTA and CDR2 is FQGTGA. CDR3 sequence (DNA): TGTGCCAGCAGCCCCCGTGAGGTCACCGGGGAGCTGTTTTTT. Its translation is CASSPREVTGELFF.

This clone was seen more than once but under ten times. The chain couples TRBV9 to TRBJ2-5; weak D call: TRBD1 (6 bases). Germline CDR1 and CDR2: SGDLS and YYNGEE. The germline V and J ends were trimmed by 1 base and 3 bases, with 10 bases remaining between them. This CDR3 comprises 14 residues. The chain's CDR3 is CASSVNTGKETQYF. CDR3 DNA: TGTGCCAGCAGCGTAAACACAGGGAAAGAGACCCAGTACTTC.

This clone has just a few counts. The V gene is TRBV2, the J gene TRBJ1-5; a weak D match, TRBD1 (5 bases). The CDR3 length is 15 residues. V lost 4 bases and J 3 bases, leaving 13 bases between the germline ends. Germline assignment: CDR1 SNHLY and CDR2 FYNNEI. The CDR3: CASSGGGAYNQPQHF. CDR3 DNA sequence: TGTGCCAGCAGTGGAGGAGGGGCGTACAATCAGCCCCAGCATTTT.

This clone occurred a few times. J is TRBJ1-4 and V is TRBV6-5; 9 nucleotides match TRBD1. V was clipped by 6 bases and J by 8 bases; unmatched bases: 4. Germline V gene data show CDR1 as MNHEY and CDR2 as SVGAGI. The CDR3 consists of 13 residues. The CDR3 DNA follows: TGTGCCAGCAGGGACAGGGGCAGGGAAAAACTGTTTTTT. This gives the protein CASRDRGREKLFF.

This clone was seen ten or more times. Other DNA sequences from this sample encode an identical CDR3 as well. The chain couples TRBV4-3 to TRBJ2-1, with no clear D. The V end lost 2 bases, the J end lost 3 bases, and 5 bases lay between the germline ends. Germline V gene sequence: CDR1 LGHNA, CDR2 YSLEER. This CDR3 contains 13 residues. The CDR3 region is CASSQSYYNEQFF. The CDR3 region has the DNA TGCGCCAGCAGCCAAAGTTACTACAATGAGCAGTTCTTC.

The chain links TRBV7-9 to TRBJ2-3; D unresolved. The CDR3 contains 15 residues. Trimming cost V 0 bases and J 2 bases, with 9 bases left between them. Germline CDR1 is SEHNR and CDR2 is FQNEAQ (reference sequence). For the CDR3, the DNA is TGTGCCAGCAGCTTAGCTCCGGCCTCCACAGATACGCAGTATTTT. It translates to CASSLAPASTDTQYF. The full variable domain, in which reference TRBV7-9 and TRBJ2-3 provide the parts outside the CDR3, is DTGVSQNPRHKITKRGQNVTFRCDPISEHNRLYWYRQTLGQGPEFLTYFQNEAQLEKSRLLSDRFSAERPKGSFSTLEIQRTEQGDSAMYLCASSLAPASTDTQYFGPGTRLTVL.

This clone was seen a few times. The gene calls are TRBV28 and TRBJ1-5; D perhaps matches TRBD1 (6 bases). The CDR3 has 15 residues. The germline CDR1 and CDR2 sequences are MDHEN and SYDVKM. V lost 3 bases, J lost 1 base, and 10 bases lay in between. The CDR3 sequence: CASSLADRSNQPQHF. The CDR3 nucleotides are TGTGCCAGCAGTTTGGCCGACAGGAGCAATCAGCCCCAGCATTTT.

There are a few counts of this clone. J is TRBJ2-2 and V is TRBV10-3, with D hard to call. This CDR3 region has 16 residues. V was trimmed by 2 bases and J by 4 bases, leaving 14 bases between them. Germline V gives CDR1 ENHRY, CDR2 SYGVKD. The CDR3 nucleotides are TGTGCCATCAGTGAGCCCATGCTGGCTATCACCGGGGAGCTGTTTTTT. This encodes CAISEPMLAITGELFF.

The rearrangement uses TRBV5-4 and TRBJ2-7; D remains unclear. This CDR3 has 14 residues. CDR1 is SGHNT and CDR2 is YYREEE in the germline V gene (reference sequence). V lost 0 bases and J 4 bases, leaving 11 bases between the germline ends. The CDR3 protein is CASSLEQRVYEQYF. In nucleotides, the CDR3 is TGTGCCAGCAGCTTGGAGCAGCGAGTATACGAGCAGTACTTC.

This clone showed up just a few times. CDR3 region: CASSGRTGNTEAFF. The CDR3 DNA reads as TGTGCCAGCAGCGGGAGGACAGGAAACACTGAAGCTTTCTTT. The V call is TRBV7-2, the J call TRBJ1-1, with TRBD1 matching 7 bases. The germline CDR1 and CDR2 sequences are SGHTA and FQGNSA. Germline trimming cut 5 bases from V and 2 bases from J; bases unmatched to any gene: 5. The CDR3 consists of 14 residues.

The chain recombines TRBV5-4 with TRBJ2-5, with a weak D call TRBD2 (6 bases). Trimming shortened V by 2 bases and J by 3 bases, and 11 bases separated the two germline ends. Germline loops: CDR1 SGHNT, CDR2 YYREEE (reference sequence). The length of the CDR3 is 14 residues. As DNA, the CDR3 is TGTGCCAGCAGCTTTGGAGGGAGGAAAGAGACCCAGTACTTC. Translated: CASSFGGRKETQYF. Full variable domain (rest looked up from reference TRBV5-4 and TRBJ2-5): ETGVTQSPTHLIKTRGQQVTLRCSSQSGHNTVSWYQQALGQGPQFIFQYYREEENGRGNFPPRFSGLQFPNYSSELNVNALELDDSALYLCASSFGGRKETQYFGPGTRLLVL.

The chain carries TRBV5-6 and TRBJ1-4, with D unclear. V lost 0 bases and J 3 bases, leaving 3 bases between the germline ends. CDR1 is SGHDT and CDR2 is YYEEEE in the germline V gene. This CDR3 region has 13 residues. This CDR3 reads CASSLGPNEKLFF. The CDR3 bases are TGTGCCAGCAGCTTGGGTCCTAATGAAAAACTGTTTTTT. Together with reference TRBV5-6 and TRBJ1-4, the CDR3 gives the full variable domain: DAGVTQSPTHLIKTRGQQVTLRCSPKSGHDTVSWYQQALGQGPQFIFQYYEEEERQRGNFPDRFSGHQFPNYSSELNVNALLLGDSALYLCASSLGPNEKLFFGSGTQLSVL.

The chain couples TRBV7-2 to TRBJ2-4; D is perhaps TRBD1 or TRBD2 (6 bases each). Germline lookup yields CDR1 SGHTA and CDR2 FQGNSA. The CDR3 totals 15 residues. V dropped 1 base and J dropped 5 bases, with 12 bases sitting between them. The CDR3 region has the DNA TGTGCCAGCAGCTTAGAGGGGGGCGTCGAAAACATTCAGTACTTC. This encodes CASSLEGGVENIQYF.

This sequence joins TRBV7-9 and TRBJ2-5; 8 nucleotides match TRBD2. There are 16 residues in the CDR3. Losses at the gene ends were 5 bases for V and 7 bases for J; bases not matched to a gene: 15. In germline, CDR1 is SEHNR, CDR2 FQNEAQ (reference sequence). CDR3 residues: CASSALTSAGRGTQYF. The CDR3 DNA sequence: TGTGCCAGCAGCGCCTTGACTAGCGCGGGACGCGGGACCCAGTACTTC.

Points on this clone: Relative to the germline gene, one junction end is altered; a read error may explain this. The chain uses TRBV5-1 and TRBJ1-3; D is possibly TRBD1 (5 bases). The CDR3 is 13 amino acids. CDR1 and CDR2 from the germline V gene are SGHRS and YFSETQ. CDR3 sequence: CASSSGAGNTIYF. CDR3 coding DNA: TGCGCCAGCAGCTCCGGGGCTGGGAACACCATATATTTT.

The chain recombines TRBV7-8 with TRBJ2-1; 7 bases match TRBD1. V was pared by 4 bases and J by 8 bases, with 2 bases of the junction left unmatched. Looked up from germline, CDR1 is SGHVS and CDR2 is FQNEAQ. This CDR3 is built from 12 residues. As DNA, the CDR3 is TGTGCCAGCAGCTCGGGGACAGATGAGCAGTTCTTC. Protein sequence: CASSSGTDEQFF.

This clone was picked up many times. CDR3 coding DNA: TGCGCCAGCAGCTTGGTAGCAGGGGCCCCCGGGGAGCTGTTTTTT. Translating gives CASSLVAGAPGELFF. This rearrangement joins TRBV5-1 to TRBJ2-2, with a possible D match to TRBD1 (6 bases). Looked up from germline, CDR1 is SGHRS and CDR2 is YFSETQ. The CDR3 loop spans 15 amino acids. Trimming left V 0 bases short and J 6 bases short, with 12 bases between. Filled out from reference TRBV5-1 and TRBJ2-2, the complete variable domain reads KAGVTQTPRYLIKTRGQQVTLSCSPISGHRSVSWYQQTPGQGLQFLFEYFSETQRNKGNFPGRFSGRQFSNSRSEMNVSTLELGDSALYLCASSLVAGAPGELFFGEGSRLTVL.

The chain uses TRBV18 and TRBJ1-1, with a weak D call TRBD1 (5 bases). Germline CDR1 is KGHSH and CDR2 is LQKENI. The CDR3 length is 15 residues. Trimming removed 0 bases from V and 2 bases from J, with 10 bases in between. Here the CDR3 reads CASSPPQGPNTEAFF. DNA for the CDR3: TGTGCCAGCTCACCACCCCAGGGACCCAACACTGAAGCTTTCTTT.

Only a few counts were recorded for this clone. V is TRBV6-6 and J is TRBJ2-2, with TRBD1 identical over 7 bases. This CDR3 region has 15 residues. The germline V gene encodes CDR1 MNHNY and CDR2 SVGAGI (reference sequence). J lost 3 bases, V lost 6 bases, and 7 bases had no gene match. CDR3 protein: CASSRDRVDTGELFF. CDR3 coding DNA: TGTGCCAGCAGCCGGGACAGAGTGGACACCGGGGAGCTGTTTTTT.

The chain uses TRBV29-1 and TRBJ1-1, with TRBD1 identical over 10 bases. The CDR3 consists of 14 residues. The junction had 7 bases not matched to a gene; V was cut back by 4 bases and J by 5 bases. CDR1 is SQVTM, CDR2 ANQGSEA, per germline. CDR3 loop: CSVARQGARTEAFF. The CDR3 DNA reads TGCAGCGTTGCTCGACAGGGGGCAAGAACTGAAGCTTTCTTT.

The CDR3 sequence is CASSDPGLAGAEQFF. The CDR3 DNA reads as TGTGCCAGCAGTGATCCGGGGCTAGCGGGAGCGGAGCAGTTCTTC. V usage is TRBV6-1 and J usage is TRBJ2-1; 10 bases fit TRBD2. The CDR3 covers 15 residues. The V segment lost 3 bases and the J segment 10 bases; nucleotides outside the gene matches: 9. Germline V gene lookup returns CDR1 MNHNS and CDR2 SASEGT.

The table lists this clone with many counts. The chain couples TRBV7-2 to TRBJ2-6; D is unclear. Per germline, CDR1 SGHTA and CDR2 FQGNSA. Trimming removed 3 bases from V and 0 bases from J, with 9 bases in between. There are 16 residues in the CDR3. The CDR3 DNA reads TGTGCCAGCAGCTTTCCCACAGTCTCTGGGGCCAACGTCCTGACTTTC. It codes for CASSFPTVSGANVLTF. Based on the CDR3 plus reference TRBV7-2 and TRBJ2-6, the full variable domain is GAGVSQSPSNKVTEKGKDVELRCDPISGHTALYWYRQSLGQGLEFLIYFQGNSAPDKSGLPSDRFSAERTGGSVSTLTIQRTQQEDSAVYLCASSFPTVSGANVLTFGAGSRLTVL.